The 28 T cell receptor beta chains below come from one sample, sequenced in a study of blood T cell repertoires in COVID-19 (dated by TCRdb to the early 2020s). The method behind the library was the immunoSEQ multiplex PCR assay. Sourced from immuneACCESS, this table was stored by TCRdb with only in-frame sequences that have V and J called. A share of the clones is absent; for the studies checked, an unresolved V gene accounts for under half, and the remainder has no known explanation. The sample yields approximately 110,000 clones; over 60% were counted once. 4% to 5.5% of the sample rests with the top ten. Specimen: peripheral blood. These receptors came from a human donor in a cohort sampled during active or convalescent COVID-19.

This sequence joins TRBV6-6 and TRBJ1-1, with D possibly matching TRBD1 (5 bases). Trimming left V 3 bases short and J 8 bases short, with 13 bases between. The CDR3 consists of 13 residues. Germline assignment: CDR1 MNHNY and CDR2 SVGAGI (reference sequence). The CDR3 nucleotides read TGTGCCAGCAGTTATACAGGCCGTCGGGAAGCTTTCTTT. Its protein product is CASSYTGRREAFF.

This clone showed up just a few times. The chain uses TRBV4-1 and TRBJ2-1; 10 bases align to TRBD2. After removal of 4 bases from V and 4 bases from J, the junction contained 10 bases not matched to a gene. The CDR3 totals 17 residues. Looked up from germline, CDR1 is MGHRA and CDR2 is YSYEKL. CDR3 nucleotides: TGCGCCAGCAGCCTTCCGACCGGGACTAGCGAATACAATGAGCAGTTCTTC. Protein sequence: CASSLPTGTSEYNEQFF.

This clone was counted a few times. The chain uses TRBV4-1 and TRBJ1-1, with a weak D call TRBD1 (5 bases). CDR1 MGHRA and CDR2 YSYEKL come from the germline V gene. The length of the CDR3 is 16 residues. V was cut by 4 bases and J by 6 bases, with 21 bases left in between. The CDR3 DNA follows: TGCGCCAGCAGCCCAGTCCAGGGTTGGGCCCGCCCTGAAGCTTTCTTT. Its translation: CASSPVQGWARPEAFF.

The V gene is TRBV19, the J gene TRBJ1-5; D might be TRBD1 (6 bases). Germline values: CDR1 LNHDA, CDR2 SQIVND (reference sequence). The V and J ends lost 4 bases and 1 base respectively, with 14 bases between them. The CDR3 loop spans 16 amino acids. CDR3 loop: CASSRDGQNSNQPQHF. DNA of the CDR3: TGTGCCAGTAGTAGAGACGGACAGAACAGCAATCAGCCCCAGCATTTT.

This clone was counted a single time. The gene calls are TRBV5-6 and TRBJ2-7; TRBD1 is a possible D gene (6 bases). The CDR3 runs to 13 residues. Trimming stripped 0 bases from V and 3 bases from J, with 7 bases between. The V gene's germline CDR1 is SGHDT and CDR2 YYEEEE. The CDR3 protein is CASSLEQGYEQYF. The CDR3 nucleotides are TGTGCCAGCAGCTTGGAACAGGGCTACGAGCAGTACTTC.

This clone was counted between two and nine times. The chain joins TRBV25-1 to TRBJ1-4; the match to TRBD1 covers 7 bases. Germline values: CDR1 MGHDK, CDR2 SYGVNS. V shed 5 bases and J 6 bases; nucleotides not matched to a gene: 6. The CDR3 covers 14 residues. CDR3 DNA: TGTGCCAGCAGTCCGGGACAGCGGGATGAAAAACTGTTTTTT. It is translated as CASSPGQRDEKLFF.

The chain couples TRBV5-1 to TRBJ2-2; 8 bases fit TRBD1. V shed 4 bases, J shed 7 bases, and the junction held 18 bases outside the gene matches. The CDR3 totals 18 residues. CDR1 SGHRS and CDR2 YFSETQ come from the germline V gene. CDR3: CASSPDGQGRRRGGELFF. CDR3 DNA: TGCGCCAGCAGCCCAGATGGACAGGGACGAAGGCGAGGCGGGGAGCTGTTTTTT.

The chain employs TRBV19 and TRBJ1-2; TRBD1 matches 8 bases. CDR3 length: 14 amino acids. Germline-derived CDR1 and CDR2 are LNHDA and SQIVND (reference sequence). Trimming removed 6 bases from V and 8 bases from J; junction bases left unmatched: 11. The CDR3 is CASSPRGRVGGYTF. CDR3 in DNA: TGTGCCAGTAGCCCCAGGGGGCGCGTGGGGGGCTACACCTTC.

The chain uses TRBV7-8 and TRBJ1-2; maybe TRBD1 (6 bases). Per germline, CDR1 SGHVS and CDR2 FQNEAQ. Trimming left V 4 bases short and J 7 bases short, with 10 bases between. This CDR3 spans 12 amino acids. CDR3: CASSYTGIGYTF. The CDR3 region has the DNA TGTGCCAGCAGCTACACAGGGATTGGCTACACCTTC.

The J gene is TRBJ1-2, the V gene TRBV9, with no clear D. The CDR3 consists of 12 residues. The V end was cut by 3 bases, the J end by 5 bases, with 8 bases between. CDR1 and CDR2 (germline): SGDLS, YYNGEE. The CDR3 bases are TGTGCCAGCAGCGGAACCGGGTATGGCTACACCTTC. It codes for CASSGTGYGYTF.

V usage is TRBV2 and J usage is TRBJ1-4; weak D call: TRBD1 (5 bases). The CDR3 is made up of 13 amino acids. Trimming shortened V by 8 bases and J by 5 bases, and 12 bases separated the two germline ends. CDR1 is SNHLY, CDR2 FYNNEI, per germline. CDR3 amino acids: CASLSSGNEKLFF. In DNA form, the CDR3 reads TGTGCCAGCCTTTCTTCAGGGAATGAAAAACTGTTTTTT.

In DNA form, the CDR3 reads TGTGCCAGCAGCCACGGACAGGGGGCGACTGGGGCCAACGTCCTGACTTTC. Encoded protein: CASSHGQGATGANVLTF. The chain links TRBV4-2 to TRBJ2-6; 11 bases align to TRBD1. The V gene's germline CDR1 is LGHNA and CDR2 YNFKEQ. Unmatched junction bases numbered 3, after V lost 3 bases and J lost 2 bases. This CDR3 has 17 amino acids.

V and J are TRBV28 and TRBJ2-1; D is perhaps TRBD2 (6 bases). V was pared by 3 bases and J by 10 bases, with 10 bases between. This CDR3 is 12 amino acids long. CDR1 is MDHEN, CDR2 SYDVKM, per germline. CDR3 sequence (DNA): TGTGCCAGCAGTTTGGCTGCGGGAGAGCAGTTCTTC. Amino acid sequence: CASSLAAGEQFF.

V usage is TRBV3-1 (or the pseudogene TRBV3-2) and J usage is TRBJ2-2; 8 positions agree with TRBD1. V shed 2 bases and J 3 bases; nucleotides not matched to a gene: 5. In germline, CDR1 is LGHDT, CDR2 YNNKEL (reference sequence). The CDR3 has 16 amino acids. The CDR3 nucleotides read TGTGCCAGCAGCCAACAGGGGGCGCGGGACACCGGGGAGCTGTTTTTT. It yields the protein CASSQQGARDTGELFF.

The chain recombines TRBV4-1 with TRBJ2-7, with a possible D match to TRBD1 (6 bases). The CDR3 contains 15 residues. Between the trimmed V and J ends, which lost 1 base and 2 bases, there was a span of 12 bases. Germline V gene data show CDR1 as MGHRA and CDR2 as YSYEKL. CDR3 in DNA: TGCGCCAGCAGCCAAGTTCCGACAGGTCCCTACGAGCAGTACTTC. As protein: CASSQVPTGPYEQYF.

In DNA, the CDR3 is TGTGCCAGCAGCGAGGACAGACACGAGCAGTACTTC. Translating gives CASSEDRHEQYF. The chain has TRBV11-2 and TRBJ2-7; possibly TRBD1 for D (6 bases). Trimming left V 5 bases short and J 5 bases short, with 10 bases between. From germline, CDR1 is SGHAT and CDR2 FQNNGV. The CDR3 has 12 residues.

The rearrangement links TRBV19 to TRBJ2-7; 8 bases align to TRBD1. This CDR3 is built from 15 residues. Unmatched junction bases numbered 6, after V lost 3 bases and J lost 2 bases. Germline CDR1 and CDR2: LNHDA and SQIVND (reference sequence). CDR3 amino acids: CASSITGGKTYEQYF. CDR3 DNA sequence: TGTGCCAGTAGTATCACAGGGGGTAAAACCTACGAGCAGTACTTC.

This chain joins TRBV11-3 and TRBJ2-3; 8 bases fit TRBD1. With V trimmed by 5 bases and J by 6 bases, 7 bases remained unmatched. Germline lookup yields CDR1 SGHNT and CDR2 YENEEA. There are 14 residues in the CDR3. The CDR3 sequence is CASSPRDRPDTQYF. CDR3 nucleotide sequence: TGTGCCAGCAGCCCCCGGGACAGGCCCGATACGCAGTATTTT.

The CDR3 loop reads CASSYRGWETQYF. The CDR3 coding sequence is TGTGCCAGCAGTTACCGGGGTTGGGAGACCCAGTACTTC. The J gene is TRBJ2-5, the V gene TRBV6-6; tentative D call: TRBD2 (5 bases). The ends were cut back, 2 bases at V and 5 bases at J, with 9 bases in the middle. The CDR3 is 13 residues long. CDR1 is MNHNY, CDR2 SVGAGI, per germline (reference sequence).

This clone was seen more than once but under ten times. The rearrangement links TRBV4-3 to TRBJ1-6, with 7 bases lining up with TRBD1. CDR1 is LGHNA and CDR2 is YSLEER in the germline V gene. The CDR3 is made up of 17 amino acids. Trimming cost V 5 bases and J 5 bases; bases outside gene matches: 12. CDR3 coding DNA: TGCGCCAGCAGCGAGGGCTATCAGGGGGTCAATAATTCACCCCTCCACTTT. It encodes CASSEGYQGVNNSPLHF.

The chain recombines TRBV11-3 with TRBJ2-1; D may be TRBD1 (6 bases). Per germline, CDR1 SGHNT and CDR2 YENEEA. This CDR3 has 13 amino acids. Deletions cut 4 bases from V and 8 bases from J, with 12 bases between. The CDR3 DNA reads TGTGCCAGCAGCTATAAACAGGGCCATGAGCAGTTCTTC. Residues: CASSYKQGHEQFF.

This chain links TRBV2 with TRBJ1-1; 7 bases match TRBD1. Germline-derived CDR1 and CDR2 are SNHLY and FYNNEI. The J segment lost 5 bases and the V segment lost 6 bases, leaving 15 bases of the junction unmatched. The CDR3 is 16 amino acids. The CDR3 bases are TGTGCCAGCAGGGGGATGACAGGGAGTGAGGAAACTGAAGCTTTCTTT. Protein: CASRGMTGSEETEAFF.

V is TRBV6-4 and J is TRBJ1-6; D possibly corresponds to TRBD1 (6 bases). Per germline, CDR1 MRHNA and CDR2 SNTAGT. This CDR3 contains 17 residues. V was pared by 2 bases and J by 10 bases, with 21 bases between. In nucleotides, the CDR3 is TGTGCCAGCAGTGACACTATAGGGGGAGGGTTTGGGTCACCCCTCCACTTT. Its protein product is CASSDTIGGGFGSPLHF.

The V call is TRBV15, the J call TRBJ2-6; D perhaps matches TRBD2 (7 bases). This CDR3 spans 17 amino acids. The germline V gene encodes CDR1 LNHNV and CDR2 YYDKDF (reference sequence). The V end was cut by 6 bases, the J end by 0 bases, with 15 bases between. The CDR3, as DNA: TGTGCCACCAGGCTCGGGGGGCGGACCTCTGGGGCCAACGTCCTGACTTTC. It translates to CATRLGGRTSGANVLTF.

The chain joins TRBV3-1 (or the pseudogene TRBV3-2) to TRBJ2-6; 7 bases fit TRBD1. The CDR3 sequence is 18 residues long. Germline CDR1 is LGHDT and CDR2 is YNNKEL (reference sequence). J was trimmed by 2 bases and V by 1 base; bases with no gene match: 8. The CDR3 protein is CASSQAITGVAGANVLTF. CDR3 DNA sequence: TGTGCCAGCAGCCAAGCTATTACAGGGGTAGCTGGGGCCAACGTCCTGACTTTC.

The chain joins TRBV6-2 or TRBV6-3 to TRBJ2-1; D perhaps matches TRBD2 (5 bases). The ends were cut back, 0 bases at V and 8 bases at J, with 17 bases in the middle. Germline loops: CDR1 MNHEY, CDR2 SVGEGT. The CDR3 length is 16 residues. CDR3 in DNA: TGTGCCAGCAGTTACTCGATTGGGAGTCTAATCTATGAGCAGTTCTTC. As protein: CASSYSIGSLIYEQFF.

The rearrangement joins TRBV5-1 to TRBJ2-7; 9 nucleotides agree with TRBD1. The CDR3 totals 15 residues. V was pared by 0 bases and J by 5 bases, with 6 bases of the junction left unmatched. The germline CDR1 and CDR2 sequences are SGHRS and YFSETQ. The CDR3 DNA sequence: TGCGCCAGCAGCTTGGTGGGACAGGGATCCAACGAGCAGTACTTC. Its translation is CASSLVGQGSNEQYF. The full variable domain, in which reference TRBV5-1 and TRBJ2-7 provide the parts outside the CDR3, is KAGVTQTPRYLIKTRGQQVTLSCSPISGHRSVSWYQQTPGQGLQFLFEYFSETQRNKGNFPGRFSGRQFSNSRSEMNVSTLELGDSALYLCASSLVGQGSNEQYFGPGTRLTVT.

Only a few counts were recorded for this clone. The chain has TRBV29-1 and TRBJ2-2, with D perhaps matching TRBD2 (5 bases). The germline V and J ends were trimmed by 0 bases and 6 bases, with 11 bases remaining between them. This CDR3 region has 14 residues. Germline-derived CDR1 and CDR2 are SQVTM and ANQGSEA. The CDR3 reads CSVEDLRGSGELFF. The CDR3, as DNA: TGCAGCGTTGAAGATCTACGAGGGTCCGGGGAGCTGTTTTTT.